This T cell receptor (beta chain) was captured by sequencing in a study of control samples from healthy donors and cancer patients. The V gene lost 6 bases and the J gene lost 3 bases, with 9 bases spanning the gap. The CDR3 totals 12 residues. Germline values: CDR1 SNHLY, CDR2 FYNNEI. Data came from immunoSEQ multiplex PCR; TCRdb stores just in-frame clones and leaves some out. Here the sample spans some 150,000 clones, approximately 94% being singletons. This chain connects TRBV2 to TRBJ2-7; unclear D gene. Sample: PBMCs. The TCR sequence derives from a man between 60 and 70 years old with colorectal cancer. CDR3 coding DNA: TGTGCCAGCAGCCAAAGAGACTACGAGCAGTACTTC. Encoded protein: CASSQRDYEQYF.